These 21 T cell receptor beta chains were all obtained from the same sample, sequenced in a study of T cell responses to AZD1222 COVID-19 vaccine. Here immunoSEQ multiplex PCR was the method, and the copy in TCRdb shows in-frame clones only, minus some. The table shows approximately 100,000 clones, with 70% to 90% occurring only once. Sequencing was performed on peripheral blood, taken 28 days after the second AZD1222 dose. The receptors were gathered from an adult who received the AZD1222 COVID-19 vaccine.

This clone has a single count. The gene calls are TRBV9 and TRBJ2-3; the match to TRBD2 covers 9 bases. V lost 4 bases, J lost 0 bases, and 3 bases stayed unmatched. This CDR3 region has 15 residues. Germline V gene sequence: CDR1 SGDLS, CDR2 YYNGEE. The CDR3, as DNA: TGTGCCAGCAGCCCGCGGGGGGGCAGCACAGATACGCAGTATTTT. The encoded protein is CASSPRGGSTDTQYF.

The chain combines TRBV3-1 (or the pseudogene TRBV3-2) with TRBJ1-1, with D uncertain. In germline, CDR1 is LGHDT, CDR2 YNNKEL (reference sequence). Trimming took 1 base from V and 1 from J, leaving 13 bases between them. The length of the CDR3 is 16 residues. CDR3 bases: TGTGCCAGCAGCCAAGGTAGTTCGCCAGGGAACACTGAAGCTTTCTTT. Translating gives CASSQGSSPGNTEAFF.

This clone has just one count. The gene calls are TRBV14 and TRBJ2-1; tentatively, D is TRBD1 (6 bases). The CDR3 is 15 amino acids. Germline CDR1 SGHDN, CDR2 FVKESK. Between the trimmed V and J ends, which lost 1 base and 4 bases, there was a span of 11 bases. This chain's CDR3 is CASSQGEGVYNEQFF. The CDR3, as DNA: TGTGCCAGCAGCCAAGGCGAGGGGGTTTACAATGAGCAGTTCTTC.

V usage is TRBV10-2 and J usage is TRBJ1-3; D is uncertain. CDR3 length: 12 residues. The V gene lost 5 bases and the J gene lost 2 bases, with 4 bases spanning the gap. Per the germline V gene, CDR1 is WSHSY and CDR2 is SAAADI. This CDR3 reads CASSPAGNTIYF. Here the CDR3 DNA reads TGCGCCAGCAGTCCTGCTGGAAACACCATATATTTT.

This chain links TRBV27 with TRBJ1-6; no reliable D call. The CDR3 loop spans 14 amino acids. V was cut by 3 bases and J by 8 bases, with 11 bases left in between. Germline V gene lookup returns CDR1 MNHEY and CDR2 SMNVEV (reference sequence). In DNA, the CDR3 is TGTGCCAGCAGTTTGGTCCAGGAGGATTCACCCCTCCACTTT. Protein product: CASSLVQEDSPLHF.

The chain carries TRBV9 and TRBJ1-6, with 7 bases matching TRBD1. Germline loops: CDR1 SGDLS, CDR2 YYNGEE. Unmatched junction bases numbered 15, after V lost 3 bases and J lost 12 bases. This CDR3 is built from 16 residues. In DNA, the CDR3 is TGTGCCAGCAGCGCCGAGACCGGGACAGAGGGGTTACCCCTCCACTTT. This sequence encodes CASSAETGTEGLPLHF.

V is TRBV9 and J is TRBJ2-2, with TRBD2 matching 8 bases. The CDR3 loop spans 15 amino acids. V shed 6 bases and J 4 bases; nucleotides not matched to a gene: 8. CDR1 is SGDLS and CDR2 is YYNGEE in the germline V gene. The CDR3 here is CASTTGLARTGELFF. The CDR3 DNA is TGTGCCAGCACCACCGGACTAGCCCGCACCGGGGAGCTGTTTTTT.

The chain combines TRBV5-6 with TRBJ1-1, with 7 bases aligning to TRBD1. CDR3 size: 15 residues. Germline CDR1 is SGHDT and CDR2 is YYEEEE. J lost 6 bases, V lost 4 bases, and 12 bases had no gene match. CDR3 residues: CASSQIDRVRSEAFF. Written as DNA, the CDR3 is TGTGCCAGCAGCCAAATAGACAGGGTTAGGTCTGAAGCTTTCTTT. The variable domain in full, with the rest retrieved from reference TRBV5-6 and TRBJ1-1, is DAGVTQSPTHLIKTRGQQVTLRCSPKSGHDTVSWYQQALGQGPQFIFQYYEEEERQRGNFPDRFSGHQFPNYSSELNVNALLLGDSALYLCASSQIDRVRSEAFFGQGTRLTVV.

The chain is built from TRBV19 and TRBJ2-7; D uncertain. Looked up from germline, CDR1 is LNHDA and CDR2 is SQIVND (reference sequence). This CDR3 region has 16 residues. Trimming shortened V by 4 bases and J by 6 bases, and 22 bases separated the two germline ends. Written as DNA, the CDR3 is TGTGCCAGTAGTAACCAACCAGCATCCCCCCTCTCCGAGCAGTACTTC. Its protein is CASSNQPASPLSEQYF. Drawing the rest from reference TRBV19 and TRBJ2-7, the complete variable domain is DGGITQSPKYLFRKEGQNVTLSCEQNLNHDAMYWYRQDPGQGLRLIYYSQIVNDFQKGDIAEGYSVSREKKESFPLTVTSAQKNPTAFYLCASSNQPASPLSEQYFGPGTRLTVT.

The chain combines TRBV5-1 with TRBJ1-2; 8 positions match TRBD1. The CDR3 spans 16 residues. J was trimmed by 2 bases and V by 3 bases; bases with no gene match: 9. Per the germline V gene, CDR1 is SGHRS and CDR2 is YFSETQ. CDR3 loop: CASSSKRQGLNYGYTF. Here the CDR3 DNA reads TGCGCCAGCAGCTCCAAACGACAGGGGCTGAACTATGGCTACACCTTC. Full variable domain (remainder filled in from reference TRBV5-1 and TRBJ1-2): KAGVTQTPRYLIKTRGQQVTLSCSPISGHRSVSWYQQTPGQGLQFLFEYFSETQRNKGNFPGRFSGRQFSNSRSEMNVSTLELGDSALYLCASSSKRQGLNYGYTFGSGTRLTVV.

As regards this clone: At one end the junction does not follow the germline gene, possibly because of a read error. The chain links TRBV28 to TRBJ1-2; TRBD1 is a possible D gene (5 bases). Germline CDR1 MDHEN, CDR2 SYDVKM. The CDR3 totals 8 residues. CDR3: CASPGDHF. In DNA form, the CDR3 reads TGTGCCAGCCCCGGGGACCACTTC.

The chain has TRBV12-3 or TRBV12-4 and TRBJ2-7; tentatively, D is TRBD1 (5 bases). The CDR3 has 13 amino acids. Between the trimmed V and J ends, which lost 5 bases and 3 bases, there was a span of 11 bases. The CDR3 bases are TGTGCCAGCAGTATGGACACTATCTACGAGCAGTACTTC. Its translation is CASSMDTIYEQYF.

The chain is built from TRBV19 and TRBJ2-1, with 8 nucleotides matching TRBD2. Germline CDR1 reads LNHDA; CDR2 reads SQIVND (reference sequence). Unmatched junction bases numbered 4, after V lost 2 bases and J lost 10 bases. The CDR3 runs to 13 residues. The CDR3 bases are TGTGCCAGTAGTATAATTAGCGGGGAAGAGCAGTTCTTC. Encoded protein: CASSIISGEEQFF.

The gene calls are TRBV2 and TRBJ2-2; TRBD2 matches at 9 bases. CDR3 length: 16 residues. J was trimmed by 5 bases and V by 3 bases; bases with no gene match: 7. Looked up from germline, CDR1 is SNHLY and CDR2 is FYNNEI. The CDR3 DNA reads TGTGCCAGCAGTGACGTCTTAGCGGGGGATACCGGGGAGCTGTTTTTT. Translation: CASSDVLAGDTGELFF.

The rearrangement joins TRBV11-2 to TRBJ1-1; D is possibly TRBD1 (6 bases). The CDR3 totals 13 residues. Trimming removed 5 bases from V and 6 bases from J, with 13 bases in between. CDR1 and CDR2 from the germline V gene are SGHAT and FQNNGV. CDR3 in amino acids: CASSLAGDPEAFF. The CDR3 DNA reads TGTGCCAGCAGCCTAGCAGGGGACCCTGAAGCTTTCTTT. Supplemented by reference TRBV11-2 and TRBJ1-1, the full variable domain reads EAGVAQSPRYKIIEKRQSVAFWCNPISGHATLYWYQQILGQGPKLLIQFQNNGVVDDSQLPKDRFSAERLKGVDSTLKIQPAKLEDSAVYLCASSLAGDPEAFFGQGTRLTVV.

The chain links TRBV6-5 to TRBJ1-2; D gene unclear. The CDR3 covers 12 residues. From germline, CDR1 is MNHEY and CDR2 SVGAGI. V was shortened by 10 bases and J by 1 base, with 10 bases between the two germline ends. CDR3 sequence: CATWTLNYGYTF. In DNA form, the CDR3 reads TGTGCCACCTGGACGCTTAACTATGGCTACACCTTC.

This rearrangement joins TRBV29-1 to TRBJ1-1; possibly TRBD1 for D (5 bases). The CDR3 extends over 13 amino acids. The germline CDR1 and CDR2 sequences are SQVTM and ANQGSEA. Trimming took off 7 bases at V and 1 base at J, with 13 bases between the two ends. The CDR3 here is CSDVRDRNTEAFF. The CDR3 DNA reads TGCAGCGACGTCCGGGACCGGAACACTGAAGCTTTCTTT.

This chain joins TRBV4-1 and TRBJ2-2; 13 bases map to TRBD2. The CDR3 is made up of 18 amino acids. Germline V gives CDR1 MGHRA, CDR2 YSYEKL. The V gene end was trimmed by 4 bases and the J gene end by 4 bases; junction bases not matched to a gene: 9. CDR3 nucleotide sequence: TGCGCCAGCAGCCCGCTCTGGACTAGCGGGGGCCCCACCGGGGAGCTGTTTTTT. This gives the protein CASSPLWTSGGPTGELFF.

The J gene is TRBJ1-5, the V gene TRBV11-2; TRBD1 agrees at 8 bases. CDR1 SGHAT and CDR2 FQNNGV come from the germline V gene. Trimming at V came to 5 bases and at J to 5 bases, leaving 2 bases not matched to a gene. The CDR3 consists of 13 residues. The CDR3 region is CASSLTGDQPQHF. The CDR3 bases are TGTGCCAGCAGCCTGACAGGGGATCAGCCCCAGCATTTT.

The chain recombines TRBV9 with TRBJ2-3; D is ambiguous. The CDR3 spans 14 residues. Trimming removed 3 bases from V and 4 bases from J, with 12 bases in between. The germline gives CDR1 SGDLS, CDR2 YYNGEE. CDR3: CASSASSRADTQYF. The CDR3 DNA is TGTGCCAGCAGCGCCTCGAGTAGGGCAGATACGCAGTATTTT.

The CDR3 coding sequence is TGTGCCAGCAGGATACTAGCGGGGGAATACGAGCAGTACTTC. It translates to CASRILAGEYEQYF. This sequence joins TRBV6-5 and TRBJ2-7, with TRBD2 identical over 11 bases. This CDR3 region has 14 residues. Germline CDR1 is MNHEY and CDR2 is SVGAGI. Trimming at V came to 6 bases and at J to 4 bases, leaving 5 bases not matched to a gene.